This T cell receptor beta chain was sequenced for a study of shared clonotypes between healthy human individuals. Turning to the study itself: Sampling drew on donors who were two women and three men aged 18 to 49. Notes on the study in general: Sampling used blood alone; tissue repertoires probably differ. In having few donors, the study represented limited genetic and exposure-history diversity.

A remark on this clone: Its cognate antigen is unknown.

As defined, naive CD8 cells were CD45RO-negative and positively selected for CCR7, with terminally differentiated effector memory CD45RA+ cells excluded. Study donors comprised healthy, HIV-negative adults devoid of recent acute infection or vaccination. The CDR3 is made up of 15 amino acids. In germline, CDR1 is SGHNT, CDR2 YYREEE (reference sequence). V was shortened by 0 bases and J by 1 base, with 10 bases between the two germline ends. Some clones are missing from TCRdb's copy, which holds only in-frame ones; the method was immunoSEQ multiplex PCR. The repertoire includes approximately 1.9 million clones, around 93% of them detected once, and over 1.5% sits in the top ten.

The specimen was naive CD8+ T cells from PBMCs. This chain connects TRBV5-4 to TRBJ1-2, with a possible D match to TRBD1 (6 bases). The source of this sequence is a man aged 18 to 35 in good health. Some clones in this sample may be carry-over from other donors' samples. The CDR3 DNA sequence: TGTGCCAGCAGCTTGGACCAGGGGCATAACTATGGCTACACCTTC. This sequence encodes CASSLDQGHNYGYTF.